The sample holds a few counts of the clone carrying this TCR beta chain. What it recognizes is unknown. Primed by a sample-barcoded 5' primer and a J-beta primer mix, a second PCR proceeded for about 7 to 11 cycles. Using its own MiXCR run on the 5' RACE reads, TCRdb lists one record per CDR3 protein. The sample holds approximately 780,000 distinct CDR3 sequences; about 26% are singletons and the top ten take around 3%. The entry originates in a study of blood T cells in healthy people across ages. Overall study findings and caveats: Estimated diversity, derived from one million T cells, was regarded as an underestimate. Diversity of TCR beta correlated strongly with naive T cell percentage.

Trimming cost V 6 bases and J 2 bases; bases outside gene matches: 13. Per germline, CDR1 MNHEY and CDR2 SMNVEV (reference sequence). The CDR3 is 16 amino acids. These data also formed part of another study, on T cells of mothers and their children.

This chain connects TRBV27 to TRBJ2-7, with 7 bases that match TRBD1. Sequencing used blood. The clonotype comes from a boy under 18 in good health. The CDR3 DNA reads TGTGCCAGCAGCTCTAGGCCCCGGACAGGTGCCTACGAGCAGTACTTC. Its protein is CASSSRPRTGAYEQYF.